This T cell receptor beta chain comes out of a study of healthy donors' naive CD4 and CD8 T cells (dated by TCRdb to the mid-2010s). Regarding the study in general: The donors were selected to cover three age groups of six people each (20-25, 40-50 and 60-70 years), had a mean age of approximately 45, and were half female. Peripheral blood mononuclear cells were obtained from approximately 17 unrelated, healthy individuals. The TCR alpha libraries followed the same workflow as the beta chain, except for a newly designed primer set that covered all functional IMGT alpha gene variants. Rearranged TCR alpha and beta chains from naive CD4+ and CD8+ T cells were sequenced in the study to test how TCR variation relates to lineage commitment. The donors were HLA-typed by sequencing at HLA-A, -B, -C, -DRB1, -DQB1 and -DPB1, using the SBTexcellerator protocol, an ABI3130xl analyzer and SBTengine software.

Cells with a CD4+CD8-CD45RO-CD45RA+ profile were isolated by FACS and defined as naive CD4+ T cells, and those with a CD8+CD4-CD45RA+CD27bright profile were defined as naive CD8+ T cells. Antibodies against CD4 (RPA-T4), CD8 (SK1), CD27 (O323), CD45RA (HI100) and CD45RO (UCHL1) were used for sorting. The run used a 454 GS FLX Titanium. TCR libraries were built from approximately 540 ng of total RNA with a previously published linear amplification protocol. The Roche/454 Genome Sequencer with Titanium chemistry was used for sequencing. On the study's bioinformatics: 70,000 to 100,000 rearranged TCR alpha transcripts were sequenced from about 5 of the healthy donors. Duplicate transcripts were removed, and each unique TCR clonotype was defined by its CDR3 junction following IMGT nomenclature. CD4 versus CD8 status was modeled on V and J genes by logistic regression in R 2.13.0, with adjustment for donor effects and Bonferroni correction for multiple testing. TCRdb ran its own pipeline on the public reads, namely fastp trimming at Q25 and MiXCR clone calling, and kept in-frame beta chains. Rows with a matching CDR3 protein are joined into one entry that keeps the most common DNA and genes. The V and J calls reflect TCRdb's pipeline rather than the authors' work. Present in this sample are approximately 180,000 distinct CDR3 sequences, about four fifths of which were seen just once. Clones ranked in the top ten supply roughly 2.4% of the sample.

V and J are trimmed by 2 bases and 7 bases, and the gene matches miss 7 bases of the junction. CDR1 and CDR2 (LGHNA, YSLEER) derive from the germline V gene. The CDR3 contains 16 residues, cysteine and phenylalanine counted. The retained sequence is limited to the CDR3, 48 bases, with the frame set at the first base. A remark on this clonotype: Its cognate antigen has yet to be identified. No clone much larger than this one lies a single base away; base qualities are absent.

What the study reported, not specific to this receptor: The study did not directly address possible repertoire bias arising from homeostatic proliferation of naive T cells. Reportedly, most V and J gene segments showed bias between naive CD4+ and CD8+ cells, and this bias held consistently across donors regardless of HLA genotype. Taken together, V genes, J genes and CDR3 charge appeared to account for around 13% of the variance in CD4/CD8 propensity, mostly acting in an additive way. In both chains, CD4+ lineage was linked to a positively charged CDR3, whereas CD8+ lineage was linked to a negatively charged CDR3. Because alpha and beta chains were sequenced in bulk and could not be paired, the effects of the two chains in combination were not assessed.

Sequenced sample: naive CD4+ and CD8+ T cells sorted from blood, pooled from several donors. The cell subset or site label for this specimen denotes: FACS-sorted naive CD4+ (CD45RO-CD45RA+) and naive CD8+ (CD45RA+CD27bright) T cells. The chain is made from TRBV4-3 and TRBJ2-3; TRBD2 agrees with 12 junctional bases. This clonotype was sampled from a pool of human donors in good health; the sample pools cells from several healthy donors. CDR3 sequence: CASSQSLAGGQNTQYF. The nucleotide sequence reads TGCGCCAGCAGCCAATCACTAGCGGGAGGTCAAAATACGCAGTATTTT.